Listed below are T cell receptor beta chains from one sample, sequenced in a study of cytotoxic CD8 clonotypes in ibrutinib-treated CLL. The assay was immunoSEQ multiplex PCR, and TCRdb's table has in-frame clones only and misses some. The sample shows about 160,000 clones, 84% of them seen only once. The sample consisted of PBMCs, taken after 24 months of ibrutinib treatment. The receptors shown here come from a human donor with chronic lymphocytic leukemia. CDR3s include the opening cysteine and the closing phenylalanine or tryptophan. The order of the fields is V gene, D gene, clone size, J gene, CDR3 protein, CDR3 DNA. The D gene is left open where the match is weak. Not every row has a clone size; where given, it reads once, few, many or a size class.

>TRBV7-2|TRBD1|once|TRBJ2-6
CASSYGTEISGANVLTF
TGTGCCAGCAGCTACGGGACAGAAATCTCTGGGGCCAACGTCCTGACTTTC
>TRBV6-5|TRBD1|-|TRBJ2-7
CASRRGQGDEYF
TGTGCCAGCAGACGGGGACAGGGGGATGAGTACTTC
>TRBV18|TRBD1|-|TRBJ1-1
CASSRDRKNTEAFF
TGTGCCAGCTCTCGGGACAGGAAGAACACTGAAGCTTTCTTT
>TRBV10-3|-|-|TRBJ2-2
CAISRDIDPGELFF
TGTGCCATCAGTCGGGACATAGATCCCGGGGAGCTGTTTTTT
>TRBV5-5|-|-|TRBJ2-3
CASSLNSFTDTQYF
TGTGCCAGCAGCTTGAACAGTTTCACAGATACGCAGTATTTT
>TRBV6-1|-|-|TRBJ1-2
CASNYMGRGYGYTF
TGTGCCAGCAATTATATGGGCAGGGGCTATGGCTACACCTTC
>TRBV19|-|few|TRBJ1-5
CASRSGGQPQHF
TGTGCCAGTAGATCGGGGGGGCAGCCCCAGCATTTT
>TRBV7-8|-|-|TRBJ1-2
CASSSRRYGYTF
TGTGCCAGCAGCTCTCGGCGCTATGGCTACACCTTC
>TRBV28|TRBD1|-|TRBJ2-3
CASSSLLLGQGADTQYF
TGTGCCAGCAGTTCCCTCCTCCTTGGACAGGGGGCAGATACGCAGTATTTT
>TRBV27|-|-|TRBJ1-3
CASSDVGFSGNTIYF
TGTGCCAGCAGCGATGTGGGTTTCTCTGGAAACACCATATATTTT
>TRBV2|-|-|TRBJ2-7
CASRSWGSSYEQYF
TGTGCCAGCAGGTCTTGGGGGAGCTCCTACGAGCAGTACTTC
>TRBV18|-|-|TRBJ1-1
CASSPSRPGTNTEAFF
TGTGCCAGCTCACCATCCCGTCCGGGGACGAACACTGAAGCTTTCTTT
>TRBV30|-|-|TRBJ1-6
CAWMGGLWGNSPLHF
TGTGCCTGGATGGGGGGGCTGTGGGGTAATTCACCCCTCCACTTT
>TRBV5-1|-|-|TRBJ2-7
CASSLLGVYEQYF
TGCGCCAGCAGCTTGTTGGGAGTCTACGAGCAGTACTTC
>TRBV7-2|-|-|TRBJ1-1
CASSSRGGVGTEAFF
TGTGCCAGCAGCTCCCGAGGTGGGGTCGGCACTGAAGCTTTCTTT
>TRBV29-1|-|many|TRBJ1-1
CSVRTGGNTEAFF
TGCAGCGTCCGGACGGGGGGTAACACTGAAGCTTTCTTT
>TRBV18|-|-|TRBJ1-5
CASSPVHVGRGQPQHF
TGTGCCAGCTCACCGGTTCATGTGGGGCGGGGGCAGCCCCAGCATTTT
>TRBV5-1|TRBD2|-|TRBJ2-1
CASSLGAGGPEQFF
TGCGCCAGCAGCTTAGGAGCGGGGGGGCCTGAGCAGTTCTTC
>TRBV29-1|-|-|TRBJ1-4
CSVEKRQAFNEKLFF
TGCAGCGTTGAAAAGCGACAGGCCTTTAATGAAAAACTGTTTTTT
>TRBV5-1|-|-|TRBJ1-1
CASSSQKTALNTEAFF
TGCGCCAGCAGCTCCCAAAAGACAGCGCTGAACACTGAAGCTTTCTTT
>TRBV28|-|-|TRBJ2-7
CAGRRRGSYEQYF
TGTGCCGGAAGGCGTCGAGGGTCCTACGAGCAGTACTTC
>TRBV11-3|-|-|TRBJ1-2
CASSLCREEHGYTF
TGTGCCAGCAGCTTATGCAGGGAAGAGCATGGCTACACCTTC
>TRBV5-1|TRBD1|-|TRBJ1-2
CASSHGGPGQGGLTF
TGCGCCAGCAGCCATGGGGGACCCGGACAGGGTGGTCTCACCTTC
>TRBV28|-|-|TRBJ2-7
CASDGSGPPPEQYF
TGTGCCAGCGATGGTTCGGGGCCCCCTCCTGAGCAGTACTTC
>TRBV4-1|-|-|TRBJ2-1
CASSPPGGGSSYNEQFF
TGCGCCAGCAGCCCCCCTGGGGGCGGGAGCTCCTACAATGAGCAGTTCTTC
>TRBV28|TRBD1|once|TRBJ2-3
CASRQGGDTQYF
TGTGCCAGCAGACAGGGGGGAGATACGCAGTATTTT
>TRBV5-8|TRBD1|-|TRBJ2-5
CASSGTGAQETQYF
TGTGCCAGCAGCGGGACAGGGGCCCAAGAGACCCAGTACTTC
>TRBV19|-|-|TRBJ1-1
CASKDSTEAFF
TGTGCCAGTAAGGACAGCACTGAAGCTTTCTTT
>TRBV11-3|-|-|TRBJ2-2
CASSSISGTGELFF
TGTGCCAGCAGCTCCATTAGCGGCACCGGGGAGCTGTTTTTT
>TRBV5-6|TRBD1|-|TRBJ1-1
CASSLVTGQGLPEAFF
TGTGCCAGCAGCTTGGTAACGGGACAGGGTCTCCCCGAAGCTTTCTTT
>TRBV19|TRBD1|-|TRBJ2-1
CASSPDRGDNEQFF
TGTGCCAGTAGTCCCGACAGGGGCGACAATGAGCAGTTCTTC
>TRBV5-4|TRBD1|-|TRBJ2-3
CASSPSGGLADTQYF
TGTGCCAGCAGCCCCTCAGGGGGATTGGCAGATACGCAGTATTTT
>TRBV27|TRBD1|-|TRBJ1-4
CASKALQGAGEKLFF
TGTGCCAGCAAAGCCCTACAGGGGGCGGGTGAAAAACTGTTTTTT
>TRBV19|-|once|TRBJ1-2
CASTPTGGKYGYTF
TGTGCCAGTACCCCCACCGGGGGTAAGTATGGCTACACCTTC
>TRBV19|-|-|TRBJ2-2
CASSKAENTGELFF
TGTGCCAGTAGTAAAGCTGAGAACACCGGGGAGCTGTTTTTT
>TRBV18|-|-|TRBJ1-3
CASSPGSGNTIYF
TGTGCCAGCTCACCTGGGTCTGGAAACACCATATATTTT
>TRBV7-3|-|once|TRBJ2-1
CASSSRPQGGSDEQFF
TGTGCCAGCAGCTCAAGACCCCAGGGGGGTTCGGATGAGCAGTTCTTC
>TRBV18|TRBD1|-|TRBJ1-1
CASSPRQGAENTEAFF
TGTGCCAGCTCACCAAGACAGGGGGCGGAGAACACTGAAGCTTTCTTT
>TRBV18|-|-|TRBJ1-4
CASSPKPTGATNEKLFF
TGTGCCAGCTCACCCAAACCGACAGGAGCAACTAATGAAAAACTGTTTTTT
>TRBV11-3|-|once|TRBJ2-1
CASSLSHGLDSHEQFF
TGTGCCAGCAGCCTTAGTCACGGGCTAGATTCCCATGAGCAGTTCTTC
>TRBV29-1|-|once|TRBJ1-2
CSVEQGPYGYTF
TGCAGCGTTGAACAGGGTCCCTATGGCTACACCTTC
>TRBV28|TRBD1|few|TRBJ2-7
CASSLWQGAKEQYF
TGTGCCAGCAGTTTGTGGCAGGGGGCGAAAGAGCAGTACTTC
>TRBV5-1|TRBD1|-|TRBJ1-1
CASSDRQGGTEAFF
TGCGCCAGCAGCGACAGACAGGGAGGCACTGAAGCTTTCTTT
>TRBV7-9|-|-|TRBJ2-1
CASSSSDLYPRYEQFF
TGTGCCAGCAGCTCCTCCGACCTATACCCCCGGTATGAGCAGTTCTTC
>TRBV18|-|-|TRBJ1-4
CASSPPGGLNEKLFF
TGTGCCAGCTCACCACCGGGAGGGCTTAATGAAAAACTGTTTTTT
>TRBV14|-|-|TRBJ2-7
CASSQGTTGTYEQYF
TGTGCCAGCAGCCAAGGGACGACAGGCACCTACGAGCAGTACTTC
>TRBV6-5|-|once|TRBJ1-1
CASSGAYEAFF
TGTGCCAGCAGTGGTGCCTATGAAGCTTTCTTT
>TRBV29-1|TRBD2|-|TRBJ2-3
CSGPGLAGGAGDTQYF
TGCAGCGGCCCGGGACTAGCGGGGGGGGCCGGGGATACGCAGTATTTT
>TRBV7-3|-|few|TRBJ1-1
CASSLGGVTEAFF
TGTGCCAGCAGCTTAGGCGGAGTCACTGAAGCTTTCTTT
>TRBV6-5|TRBD1|-|TRBJ1-2
CASSAYRQGEGYTF
TGTGCCAGCAGTGCTTACCGACAGGGCGAAGGCTACACCTTC
>TRBV19|-|few|TRBJ1-1
CASSIGGPEAFF
TGTGCCAGTAGTATCGGGGGCCCTGAAGCTTTCTTT
>TRBV7-2|-|-|TRBJ2-3
CASSLAYDTDTQYF
TGTGCCAGCAGCTTAGCGTACGACACAGATACGCAGTATTTT
>TRBV7-8|-|-|TRBJ1-2
CASSRDRWGGYTF
TGTGCCAGTAGCAGGGACCGGTGGGGAGGCTACACCTTC
>TRBV7-3|-|-|TRBJ2-5
CASSEGAQLGWETQYF
TGTGCCAGCAGCGAAGGGGCCCAACTGGGGTGGGAGACCCAGTACTTC
>TRBV5-6|TRBD1|-|TRBJ2-1
CASSLTGVMNEQFF
TGTGCCAGCAGTCTGACAGGGGTTATGAATGAGCAGTTCTTC